Each of the 20 T cell receptor beta chains below was sequenced from the same sample in a study of control samples from healthy donors and cancer patients. Data came from immunoSEQ multiplex PCR; TCRdb stores just in-frame clones and leaves some out. In the table there are about 150,000 clones, about nine tenths of which are singletons. Sequences were obtained from blood. The origin of the receptors is a man aged 25-45 years in good health.

CDR3 sequence: CASSQAGQGFYGYTF. Written as DNA, the CDR3 is TGCGCCAGCAGCCAAGCTGGACAGGGGTTTTATGGCTACACCTTC. The chain links TRBV4-3 to TRBJ1-2; 9 nucleotides align to TRBD1. CDR1 is LGHNA, CDR2 YSLEER, per germline. The CDR3 is made up of 15 amino acids. J was trimmed by 5 bases and V by 1 base; bases with no gene match: 5.

The chain carries TRBV5-5 and TRBJ2-3; no definite D call. CDR3 length: 15 amino acids. Germline CDR1 is SGHKS and CDR2 is YYEKEE (reference sequence). Trimming shortened V by 3 bases and J by 2 bases, and 13 bases separated the two germline ends. In DNA form, the CDR3 reads TGTGCCAGCAGCTACAACGTCCTGGACACAGATACGCAGTATTTT. This sequence encodes CASSYNVLDTDTQYF.

The V call is TRBV19, the J call TRBJ1-1; 8 nucleotides align to TRBD1. Germline V gene lookup returns CDR1 LNHDA and CDR2 SQIVND (reference sequence). Losses at the gene ends were 5 bases for V and 4 bases for J; bases not matched to a gene: 9. This CDR3 is 15 amino acids long. The CDR3 spells CASSVPRGRITEAFF. The CDR3 DNA follows: TGTGCCAGTAGTGTCCCCAGGGGGCGAATCACTGAAGCTTTCTTT.

This clone was seen once. This chain joins TRBV2 and TRBJ2-1; no definite D call. Looked up from germline, CDR1 is SNHLY and CDR2 is FYNNEI. This CDR3 has 12 residues. Trimming shortened V by 3 bases and J by 10 bases, and 10 bases separated the two germline ends. CDR3 DNA: TGTGCCAGCAGTGACTGGGTGGGCGAGCAGTTCTTC. It encodes CASSDWVGEQFF.

The V gene is TRBV9, the J gene TRBJ2-1; 9 bases fit TRBD2. The CDR3 length is 16 residues. V trimming: 5 bases; J trimming: 4 bases; junction bases outside the gene matches: 10. Germline CDR1 reads SGDLS; CDR2 reads YYNGEE. This CDR3 is CASSRGNAGGYNEQFF. The DNA of the CDR3 is TGTGCCAGCAGTCGAGGGAATGCGGGGGGGTACAATGAGCAGTTCTTC.

This sequence joins TRBV24-1 and TRBJ2-3, with TRBD2 as a possible D gene (6 bases). The CDR3 runs 16 residues. V lost 0 bases and J 7 bases, leaving 16 bases between the germline ends. Germline CDR1 and CDR2: KGHDR and SFDVKD. In DNA form, the CDR3 reads TGTGCCACCAGTGATTTGGACAGCGTGGGAGGAAATACGCAGTATTTT. It specifies CATSDLDSVGGNTQYF.

This sequence joins TRBV5-6 and TRBJ1-4, with TRBD1 matching over 12 bases. Per germline, CDR1 SGHDT and CDR2 YYEEEE. This CDR3 spans 17 amino acids. V was pared by 4 bases and J by 7 bases, with 11 bases of the junction left unmatched. CDR3 bases: TGTGCCAGCAGCCAACCGGGACAGGGGGCTTCGAGTGAAAAACTGTTTTTT. This encodes CASSQPGQGASSEKLFF.

V gene TRBV6-5 combines with J gene TRBJ1-2, with D hard to call. The CDR3 extends over 15 amino acids. Germline V gives CDR1 MNHEY, CDR2 SVGAGI. V was pared by 0 bases and J by 1 base, with 9 bases between. CDR3 nucleotides: TGTGCCAGCAGTTACTCGATAACTTTTAACTATGGCTACACCTTC. It encodes CASSYSITFNYGYTF.

This clone appeared once. The chain has TRBV7-6 and TRBJ2-2; 10 bases fit TRBD2. This CDR3 region has 16 residues. The junction had 4 bases not matched to a gene; V was cut back by 1 base and J by 5 bases. The germline gives CDR1 SGHVS, CDR2 FNYEAQ. For the CDR3, the DNA is TGTGCCAGCAGCTTAGAACTAGCGGGGATGACCGGGGAGCTGTTTTTT. It encodes CASSLELAGMTGELFF.

The gene calls are TRBV4-1 and TRBJ2-3; the D gene is possibly TRBD1 (7 bases). Trimming left V 4 bases short and J 3 bases short, with 14 bases between. The CDR3 is 15 amino acids. Germline lookup yields CDR1 MGHRA and CDR2 YSYEKL. The CDR3: CASSPQGEETDTQYF. The CDR3, as DNA: TGCGCCAGCAGCCCGCAGGGGGAGGAAACAGATACGCAGTATTTT.

The CDR3 is CATSDRRSQETQYF. The CDR3 DNA follows: TGTGCCACCAGTGATCGACGGAGCCAAGAGACCCAGTACTTC. The chain combines TRBV24-1 with TRBJ2-5; D not certain. This CDR3 region has 14 residues. V was shortened by 3 bases and J by 1 base, with 8 bases between the two germline ends. Germline V gene sequence: CDR1 KGHDR, CDR2 SFDVKD.

V usage is TRBV19 and J usage is TRBJ1-6; D might be TRBD1 (5 bases). The CDR3 spans 14 residues. Trimming removed 6 bases at V and 8 bases at J, with 14 bases between. The germline CDR1 and CDR2 sequences are LNHDA and SQIVND (reference sequence). CDR3: CASRGEGLDSPLHF. The DNA of the CDR3 is TGTGCCAGTAGAGGAGAGGGGTTGGATTCACCCCTCCACTTT.

The genes are TRBV11-3 and TRBJ2-7; 9 positions match TRBD1. The junction had 10 bases not matched to a gene; V was cut back by 5 bases and J by 5 bases. The CDR3 extends over 15 amino acids. Germline V gives CDR1 SGHNT, CDR2 YENEEA. CDR3 nucleotide sequence: TGTGCCAGCAGCGTCGAGGGGGGACAGGGCCACGAGCAGTACTTC. Protein product: CASSVEGGQGHEQYF.

V usage is TRBV7-8 and J usage is TRBJ2-3; 10 nucleotides agree with TRBD1. This CDR3 has 17 amino acids. V was pared by 4 bases and J by 2 bases, with 9 bases of the junction left unmatched. Germline V gene lookup returns CDR1 SGHVS and CDR2 FQNEAQ. The CDR3 nucleotides are TGTGCCAGCAGCTCCGATCCGGGACAGGGGAACACAGATACGCAGTATTTT. This codes for CASSSDPGQGNTDTQYF.

V is TRBV5-4 and J is TRBJ1-1; D call uncertain. V lost 0 bases, J lost 3 bases, and 6 bases lay in between. This CDR3 has 13 residues. Germline V gene sequence: CDR1 SGHNT, CDR2 YYREEE (reference sequence). Here the CDR3 DNA reads TGTGCCAGCAGCTTGGAGCAGGACACTGAAGCTTTCTTT. It yields the protein CASSLEQDTEAFF.

This clone appeared once. The J gene is TRBJ2-1, the V gene TRBV7-9, with 7 bases fitting TRBD1. The V gene end was trimmed by 5 bases and the J gene end by 5 bases; junction bases not matched to a gene: 6. This CDR3 contains 14 residues. The germline V gene has CDR1 SEHNR and CDR2 FQNEAQ (reference sequence). The DNA for the CDR3 is TGTGCCAGCAGCCAACAGGGGCCTAACAATGAGCAGTTCTTC. Protein: CASSQQGPNNEQFF.

The chain joins TRBV6-5 to TRBJ1-2; D is uncertain. CDR1 is MNHEY, CDR2 SVGAGI, per germline. The CDR3 length is 12 residues. The V and J ends lost 6 bases and 5 bases respectively, with 10 bases between them. The chain's CDR3 is CASRLHGYGYTF. CDR3 bases: TGTGCCAGCAGGCTTCACGGGTATGGCTACACCTTC.

This clone was picked up one time. V usage is TRBV19 and J usage is TRBJ2-3; D may be TRBD1 (6 bases). V was shortened by 5 bases and J by 0 bases, with 9 bases between the two germline ends. Germline-derived CDR1 and CDR2 are LNHDA and SQIVND (reference sequence). CDR3 size: 14 residues. The CDR3: CASSPTGSTDTQYF. In nucleotides, the CDR3 is TGTGCCAGTAGTCCGACAGGAAGCACAGATACGCAGTATTTT.

The chain recombines TRBV11-3 with TRBJ2-7, with 15 bases aligning to TRBD2. The CDR3 has 18 amino acids. The germline V gene has CDR1 SGHNT and CDR2 YENEEA. J lost 2 bases, V lost 5 bases, and 10 bases had no gene match. The CDR3 coding sequence is TGTGCCAGCAGCGGAGGGGGACTAGCGGGAGGCGGGACCTACGAGCAGTACTTC. It is translated as CASSGGGLAGGGTYEQYF.

The rearrangement joins TRBV30 to TRBJ2-7, with 7 bases fitting TRBD1. CDR1 GTSNPN and CDR2 SVGIG come from the germline V gene (reference sequence). The CDR3 extends over 14 amino acids. Trimming removed 1 base from V and 0 bases from J; junction bases left unmatched: 3. This CDR3 is CAWSEDRSSYEQYF. The CDR3 region has the DNA TGTGCCTGGAGTGAGGACAGGAGCTCCTACGAGCAGTACTTC.